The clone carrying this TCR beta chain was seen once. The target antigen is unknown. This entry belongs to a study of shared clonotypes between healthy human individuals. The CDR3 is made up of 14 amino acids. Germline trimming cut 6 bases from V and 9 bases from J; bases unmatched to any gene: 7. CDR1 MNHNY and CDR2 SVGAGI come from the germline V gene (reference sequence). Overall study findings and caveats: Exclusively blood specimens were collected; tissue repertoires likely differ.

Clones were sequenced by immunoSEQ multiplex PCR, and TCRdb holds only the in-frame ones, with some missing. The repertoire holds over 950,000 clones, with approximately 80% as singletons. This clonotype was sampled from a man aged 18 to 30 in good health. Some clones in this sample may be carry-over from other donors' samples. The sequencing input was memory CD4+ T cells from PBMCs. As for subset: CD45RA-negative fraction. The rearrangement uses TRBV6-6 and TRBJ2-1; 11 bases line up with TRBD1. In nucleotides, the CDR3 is TGTGCCAGCAGCAACCGGGACAGGGGGGTTGAGCAGTTCTTC. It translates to CASSNRDRGVEQFF.